The next 27 T cell receptor beta chains were all read from a single sample in a study of beta chain features in type 1 diabetes. Expressed TCRB transcripts got sequenced, as all isolated RNA was reverse transcribed. Only in-frame clones appear in the TCRdb table, and some are missing; sequencing was by immunoSEQ multiplex PCR. The table includes 220,000 or so clones, approximately 70% detected once. The sequencing input was naive CD4+ T cells from blood. The receptor source for this set is a man aged 25-45 years in good health.

V usage is TRBV7-2 and J usage is TRBJ1-6; tentatively, D is TRBD1 (6 bases). The CDR3 runs 14 residues. CDR1 is SGHTA and CDR2 is FQGNSA in the germline V gene. V lost 8 bases to trimming and J lost 7 bases, with 15 bases between them. The CDR3 sequence: CASGNGQGNSPLHF. As DNA, the CDR3 is TGTGCCAGCGGAAATGGGCAGGGGAATTCACCCCTCCACTTT. Full variable domain (rest looked up from reference TRBV7-2 and TRBJ1-6): GAGVSQSPSNKVTEKGKDVELRCDPISGHTALYWYRQSLGQGLEFLIYFQGNSAPDKSGLPSDRFSAERTGGSVSTLTIQRTQQEDSAVYLCASGNGQGNSPLHFGNGTRLTVT.

J is TRBJ2-3 and V is TRBV2, with D perhaps TRBD1 or TRBD2 (5 bases each). V was cut by 7 bases and J by 6 bases, with 14 bases left in between. CDR3 length: 13 amino acids. The germline V gene encodes CDR1 SNHLY and CDR2 FYNNEI. CDR3 region: CASTEGFRDTQYF. The CDR3 DNA sequence: TGTGCCAGCACCGAGGGGTTTCGGGATACGCAGTATTTT.

The chain links TRBV6-5 to TRBJ1-5, with a possible D match to TRBD1 (5 bases). CDR3 size: 15 residues. Germline CDR1 MNHEY, CDR2 SVGAGI. The V and J ends lost 0 bases and 7 bases respectively, with 13 bases between them. CDR3 DNA: TGTGCCAGCAGTTACTCCGAGGGACGGGGACAGCCCCAGCATTTT. Protein product: CASSYSEGRGQPQHF.

The chain has TRBV14 and TRBJ2-1, with a tentative D call TRBD1 (5 bases). CDR1 and CDR2 (germline): SGHDN, FVKESK. V lost 6 bases and J 4 bases, leaving 10 bases between the germline ends. This CDR3 has 13 residues. In DNA, the CDR3 is TGTGCCAGCAGTCGTGGGGCTTACAATGAGCAGTTCTTC. It translates to CASSRGAYNEQFF.

The rearrangement uses TRBV25-1 and TRBJ2-7; D call uncertain. V was clipped by 8 bases and J by 2 bases, with 19 bases between them. The CDR3 has 15 amino acids. Germline V lookup: CDR1 MGHDK, CDR2 SYGVNS. The CDR3, as DNA: TGTGCCAGCGCCCAAAAGGGTACCGTTACCTACGAGCAGTACTTC. Protein product: CASAQKGTVTYEQYF.

The chain carries TRBV30 and TRBJ2-1, with D possibly TRBD1 on 6 matching bases. CDR1 is GTSNPN and CDR2 is SVGIG in the germline V gene (reference sequence). V lost 0 bases and J lost 2, with 14 bases in between. The CDR3 contains 16 residues. CDR3 region: CAWSVSRTDAYNEQFF. The CDR3 region has the DNA TGTGCCTGGAGTGTATCGAGGACAGACGCCTACAATGAGCAGTTCTTC.

This CDR3 reads CAWSPQGGTEAFF. DNA of the CDR3: TGTGCCTGGAGTCCTCAGGGGGGGACTGAAGCTTTCTTT. The V call is TRBV30, the J call TRBJ1-1; 7 bases fit TRBD1. Germline V gene lookup returns CDR1 GTSNPN and CDR2 SVGIG (reference sequence). This CDR3 has 13 residues. V gave up 2 bases and J gave up 5 bases; unmatched junction bases: 5.

This chain connects TRBV11-2 to TRBJ2-1, with 7 bases fitting TRBD2. V was pared by 4 bases and J by 4 bases, with 13 bases of the junction left unmatched. This CDR3 has 17 amino acids. The germline CDR1 and CDR2 sequences are SGHAT and FQNNGV. The CDR3: CASSSGGRSVTYNEQFF. The CDR3 bases are TGTGCCAGCAGCTCGGGGGGACGGTCGGTCACATACAATGAGCAGTTCTTC.

CDR3 sequence: CASSQDGRTQYF. The CDR3 bases are TGTGCCAGCAGCCAAGATGGGCGAACCCAGTACTTC. This chain connects TRBV4-2 to TRBJ2-5; D uncertain. V gave up 0 bases and J gave up 8 bases, with 7 bases separating them. Germline V gene data show CDR1 as LGHNA and CDR2 as YNFKEQ. This CDR3 spans 12 amino acids.

This chain uses TRBV7-8 with TRBJ2-5, with D possibly TRBD2 on 7 matching bases. V gave up 4 bases and J gave up 5 bases, with 20 bases separating them. This CDR3 is 16 amino acids long. Germline loops: CDR1 SGHVS, CDR2 FQNEAQ. The CDR3 spells CASSYRGAQLLETQYF. The CDR3 coding sequence is TGTGCCAGCAGCTACCGGGGGGCACAGTTATTGGAGACCCAGTACTTC.

The chain uses TRBV29-1 and TRBJ2-7; D is unclear. The CDR3 has 12 amino acids. Germline CDR1 reads SQVTM; CDR2 reads ANQGSEA. V was cut by 1 base and J by 7 bases, with 11 bases left in between. This CDR3 is CSVEGATWEQYF. The CDR3 DNA reads TGCAGCGTTGAAGGGGCTACCTGGGAGCAGTACTTC.

The V and J genes are TRBV15 and TRBJ2-3, with TRBD2 identical over 7 bases. With 5 bases clipped from V and 1 base from J, the junction kept 0 bases outside the gene matches. CDR3 length equals 13 residues. Germline V gene data show CDR1 as LNHNV and CDR2 as YYDKDF (reference sequence). The CDR3 DNA is TGTGCCACCAGCGGGGGGGGCACAGATACGCAGTATTTT. This sequence encodes CATSGGGTDTQYF.

The chain couples TRBV5-4 to TRBJ2-1; 10 bases match TRBD2. The CDR3 spans 15 residues. The germline V gene encodes CDR1 SGHNT and CDR2 YYREEE (reference sequence). V lost 5 bases to trimming and J lost 0 bases; unmatched junction nucleotides: 2. The CDR3 sequence is CASRIAGGSYNEQFF. CDR3 DNA sequence: TGTGCCAGCAGGATAGCGGGAGGCTCCTACAATGAGCAGTTCTTC.

The chain recombines TRBV30 with TRBJ2-7, with 10 nucleotides matching TRBD2. The CDR3 length is 17 residues. With V trimmed by 2 bases and J by 3 bases, 13 bases remained unmatched. Per germline, CDR1 GTSNPN and CDR2 SVGIG (reference sequence). The CDR3 DNA sequence: TGTGCCTGGAGTCCTCGAAGGGTAGCGGGAGGCTACTACGAGCAGTACTTC. Residues: CAWSPRRVAGGYYEQYF.

The chain recombines TRBV7-2 with TRBJ2-2, with D unresolved. CDR1 is SGHTA and CDR2 is FQGNSA in the germline V gene. V was clipped by 5 bases and J by 4 bases, with 8 bases between them. The CDR3 contains 13 residues. CDR3 protein: CASSTGRTGELFF. The CDR3 DNA is TGTGCCAGCAGCACCGGGCGCACCGGGGAGCTGTTTTTT.

The chain carries TRBV10-3 and TRBJ2-7; 10 bases are shared with TRBD2. Germline CDR1 and CDR2: ENHRY and SYGVKD. The CDR3 is 13 amino acids. Unmatched junction bases numbered 3, after V lost 6 bases and J lost 4 bases. CDR3 sequence: CAIREREGYEQYF. The CDR3 nucleotides are TGTGCCATCAGGGAGCGGGAGGGGTACGAGCAGTACTTC.

This clone showed up just a few times. The chain has TRBV11-2 and TRBJ2-1, with D unclear. The CDR3 runs to 13 residues. The germline V gene encodes CDR1 SGHAT and CDR2 FQNNGV. Trimming removed 4 bases from V and 6 bases from J, with 10 bases in between. CDR3 bases: TGTGCCAGCAGCTCAAGAGGCGGCAATGAGCAGTTCTTC. It is translated as CASSSRGGNEQFF.

For this clone: The sample has other DNA sequences that encode this CDR3 too. CDR3 sequence: CASSVVVNSPLHF. CDR3 nucleotide sequence: TGTGCCAGCAGCGTAGTGGTTAATTCACCCCTCCACTTT. The rearrangement links TRBV9 to TRBJ1-6, with D hard to call. Germline-derived CDR1 and CDR2 are SGDLS and YYNGEE. V lost 0 bases and J 6 bases, leaving 4 bases between the germline ends. The CDR3 has 13 residues.

The V call is TRBV7-2, the J call TRBJ2-7; TRBD1 is a possible D gene (6 bases). V was clipped by 2 bases and J by 9 bases, with 14 bases between them. The CDR3 has 13 amino acids. The germline gives CDR1 SGHTA, CDR2 FQGNSA. In DNA, the CDR3 is TGTGCCAGCAGCTTACCGACAGGCACGTCGCAGTACTTC. Its translation is CASSLPTGTSQYF. The full variable domain, completed using reference TRBV7-2 and TRBJ2-7, is GAGVSQSPSNKVTEKGKDVELRCDPISGHTALYWYRQSLGQGLEFLIYFQGNSAPDKSGLPSDRFSAERTGGSVSTLTIQRTQQEDSAVYLCASSLPTGTSQYFGPGTRLTVT.

J is TRBJ2-3 and V is TRBV2, with D tentatively TRBD2 (5 bases). The germline V gene encodes CDR1 SNHLY and CDR2 FYNNEI. The V end was cut by 4 bases, the J end by 0 bases, with 5 bases between. The CDR3 totals 13 residues. In DNA, the CDR3 is TGTGCCAGCAGTGGCGGGAGCACAGATACGCAGTATTTT. Its translation is CASSGGSTDTQYF.

This chain connects TRBV13 to TRBJ2-7; 7 bases align to TRBD2. The CDR3 covers 14 residues. V dropped 2 bases and J dropped 2; count of bases not matched to a gene: 3. CDR1 is PRHDT, CDR2 FYEKMQ, per germline (reference sequence). CDR3 sequence: CASSLSGATYEQYF. The CDR3 nucleotides read TGTGCCAGCAGCTTAAGCGGGGCCACCTACGAGCAGTACTTC.

This clone was seen a few times. The same CDR3 arises from other DNA sequences in this sample as well. The chain links TRBV30 to TRBJ1-5, with a tentative D call TRBD1 (5 bases). Germline V lookup: CDR1 GTSNPN, CDR2 SVGIG (reference sequence). The CDR3 has 13 amino acids. V lost 2 bases and J 5 bases, leaving 10 bases between the germline ends. The CDR3 loop reads CAWSRQGDQPQHF. The CDR3 DNA reads TGTGCCTGGAGTAGGCAGGGAGATCAGCCCCAGCATTTT.

V and J are TRBV13 and TRBJ1-1; no firm D call. This CDR3 region has 13 residues. Looked up from germline, CDR1 is PRHDT and CDR2 is FYEKMQ (reference sequence). V lost 2 bases, J lost 0 bases, and 4 bases lay in between. In DNA form, the CDR3 reads TGTGCCAGCAGCTTATTGGTGAACACTGAAGCTTTCTTT. Translating gives CASSLLVNTEAFF.

The chain recombines TRBV4-2 with TRBJ2-1, with TRBD2 matching 12 bases. The V gene end was trimmed by 1 base and the J gene end by 8 bases; junction bases not matched to a gene: 3. The CDR3 has 15 residues. CDR1 LGHNA and CDR2 YNFKEQ come from the germline V gene. The CDR3: CASSQGTSGTHEQFF. CDR3 nucleotide sequence: TGTGCCAGCAGCCAAGGGACTAGCGGGACTCATGAGCAGTTCTTC.

This clone was counted a single time. The CDR3 loop reads CAISESGRLQETQYF. The DNA of the CDR3 is TGTGCCATCAGTGAGTCAGGCAGGCTACAAGAGACCCAGTACTTC. This chain joins TRBV10-3 and TRBJ2-5; D is ambiguous. Germline-derived CDR1 and CDR2 are ENHRY and SYGVKD. This CDR3 contains 15 residues. Trimming stripped 0 bases from V and 2 bases from J, with 10 bases between.

The V and J genes are TRBV2 and TRBJ2-1; possible D gene TRBD2, 6 bases. The CDR3 runs 13 residues. Trimming shortened V by 9 bases and J by 5 bases, and 14 bases separated the two germline ends. Germline V gene data show CDR1 as SNHLY and CDR2 as FYNNEI. CDR3 region: CARLGGGDNEQFF. Here the CDR3 DNA reads TGTGCCAGACTGGGCGGAGGGGACAATGAGCAGTTCTTC.

The chain has TRBV28 and TRBJ2-7, with a possible D match to TRBD1 (6 bases). Per the germline V gene, CDR1 is MDHEN and CDR2 is SYDVKM. V lost 6 bases, J lost 2 bases, and 11 bases lay in between. CDR3 length: 13 residues. CDR3 amino acids: CASRVGTPYEQYF. CDR3 DNA sequence: TGTGCCAGCAGGGTCGGGACACCCTACGAGCAGTACTTC.